These 25 T cell receptor beta chains were sequenced from one sample in a study of cytomegalovirus exposure and HLA in healthy donors. 60 Vbeta and 13 Jbeta primers were used in PCR. Some clones are missing from TCRdb's copy, which holds only in-frame ones; the method was immunoSEQ multiplex PCR. The repertoire holds about 130,000 clones, with approximately 90% as singletons. Sequenced: PBMCs. The receptors stem from a woman aged 30 to 39 in good health and CMV-seronegative.

The chain is built from TRBV7-9 and TRBJ1-2; D call uncertain. The CDR3 is 16 residues long. The germline V gene encodes CDR1 SEHNR and CDR2 FQNEAQ (reference sequence). Trimming took 7 bases from V and 6 from J, leaving 24 bases between them. CDR3 sequence: CASIHFREPSLDGYTF. CDR3 DNA: TGTGCCAGCATCCACTTCCGGGAACCCTCCCTGGATGGCTACACCTTC. Based on the CDR3 plus reference TRBV7-9 and TRBJ1-2, the full variable domain is DTGVSQNPRHKITKRGQNVTFRCDPISEHNRLYWYRQTLGQGPEFLTYFQNEAQLEKSRLLSDRFSAERPKGSFSTLEIQRTEQGDSAMYLCASIHFREPSLDGYTFGSGTRLTVV.

The chain combines TRBV28 with TRBJ1-5; TRBD1 might be the D (5 bases). This CDR3 spans 16 amino acids. From germline, CDR1 is MDHEN and CDR2 SYDVKM. The V end was cut by 1 base, the J end by 5 bases, with 15 bases between. The CDR3 spells CASSLYYARAYQPQHF. The CDR3 nucleotides are TGTGCCAGCAGTTTATACTATGCCAGGGCATATCAGCCCCAGCATTTT.

The V gene is TRBV28, the J gene TRBJ1-2, with D perhaps matching TRBD1 (5 bases). Deletions cut 3 bases from V and 4 bases from J, with 9 bases between. The germline gives CDR1 MDHEN, CDR2 SYDVKM. The CDR3 sequence is 13 residues long. The CDR3 nucleotides read TGTGCCAGCAGTTTGGGGGGTGGCTATGGCTACACCTTC. Translating gives CASSLGGGYGYTF.

This clone was counted a single time. The chain recombines TRBV10-3 with TRBJ2-1; 10 bases align to TRBD2. This CDR3 has 16 residues. Germline assignment: CDR1 ENHRY and CDR2 SYGVKD. Unmatched junction bases numbered 10, after V lost 4 bases and J lost 7 bases. The CDR3 reads CAISASSGRRGNEQFF. The DNA for the CDR3 is TGTGCCATCAGTGCCTCTAGCGGGAGAAGGGGGAATGAGCAGTTCTTC.

The table lists this clone with a few counts. The V and J genes are TRBV6-1 and TRBJ2-1; a weak D match, TRBD1 (6 bases). Germline V gives CDR1 MNHNS, CDR2 SASEGT. The CDR3 is 14 residues long. Trimming cost V 10 bases and J 4 bases, with 17 bases left between them. The CDR3, as DNA: TGTGCCATCCACGACAGGAGTCTTTACAATGAGCAGTTCTTC. Amino acid sequence: CAIHDRSLYNEQFF.

The chain carries TRBV6-5 and TRBJ2-2; the match to TRBD1 covers 8 bases. The V and J ends lost 6 bases and 1 base, in that order; junction bases with no gene match: 1. The length of the CDR3 is 14 residues. Germline loops: CDR1 MNHEY, CDR2 SVGAGI. Here the CDR3 DNA reads TGTGCCAGCAGGGGACAGGTGAACACCGGGGAGCTGTTTTTT. This translates into CASRGQVNTGELFF.

The chain combines TRBV19 with TRBJ1-5; unclear D gene. Trimming removed 5 bases at V and 2 bases at J, with 7 bases between. The CDR3 spans 13 residues. From germline, CDR1 is LNHDA and CDR2 SQIVND (reference sequence). The CDR3 sequence is CASSVEGNQPQHF. In DNA, the CDR3 is TGTGCCAGTAGTGTTGAGGGCAATCAGCCCCAGCATTTT.

The V and J genes are TRBV28 and TRBJ1-4; D is possibly TRBD1 (6 bases). Germline V gives CDR1 MDHEN, CDR2 SYDVKM. V lost 6 bases and J lost 8, with 19 bases in between. The CDR3 consists of 15 residues. This CDR3 reads CASRSTGALREKLFF. Here the CDR3 DNA reads TGTGCCAGCAGATCGACAGGCGCACTGCGGGAAAAACTGTTTTTT.

The V gene is TRBV4-3, the J gene TRBJ2-2; 8 bases agree with TRBD2. This CDR3 comprises 18 residues. After removal of 0 bases from V and 4 bases from J, the junction contained 10 bases not matched to a gene. The germline gives CDR1 LGHNA, CDR2 YSLEER. CDR3 loop: CASSQDLPEREFTGELFF. The CDR3 DNA reads TGCGCCAGCAGCCAAGATTTACCGGAGCGGGAGTTCACCGGGGAGCTGTTTTTT.

This clone came up once. The rearrangement links TRBV2 to TRBJ1-5; D not certain. The V gene's germline CDR1 is SNHLY and CDR2 FYNNEI. The CDR3 spans 15 residues. Trimming removed 8 bases at V and 0 bases at J, with 14 bases between. The CDR3 region is CASGRQSYSNQPQHF. The CDR3 nucleotides are TGTGCCAGCGGCCGACAATCATATAGCAATCAGCCCCAGCATTTT.

The chain couples TRBV7-9 to TRBJ1-2; maybe TRBD1 (6 bases). With 4 bases removed from V and 0 bases from J, the gap between germline ends came to 12 bases. Germline CDR1 is SEHNR and CDR2 is FQNEAQ (reference sequence). This CDR3 is built from 15 residues. The CDR3 nucleotides read TGTGCCAGCAGCTGGGGGCCATTCACTAACTATGGCTACACCTTC. This translates into CASSWGPFTNYGYTF.

This chain connects TRBV2 to TRBJ1-5; D perhaps matches TRBD1 (5 bases). CDR3 size: 16 residues. The V and J ends lost 7 bases and 0 bases respectively, with 16 bases between them. CDR1 and CDR2 from the germline V gene are SNHLY and FYNNEI. The CDR3, as DNA: TGTGCCAGCAAAATAGGGCCGGGGGGTAGCAATCAGCCCCAGCATTTT. This encodes CASKIGPGGSNQPQHF.

In this sample, this clone turned up a few times. This chain joins TRBV2 and TRBJ1-1; the D is unclear. The V gene lost 6 bases and the J gene lost 5 bases, with 13 bases spanning the gap. The CDR3 covers 13 residues. Germline lookup yields CDR1 SNHLY and CDR2 FYNNEI. CDR3 loop: CASRDFIGTEAFF. The CDR3 DNA reads as TGTGCCAGCAGGGACTTCATAGGGACTGAAGCTTTCTTT.

V and J are TRBV6-6 and TRBJ1-2; D may be TRBD1 (6 bases). Looked up from germline, CDR1 is MNHNY and CDR2 is SVGAGI (reference sequence). Trimming pared 5 bases from V and 0 bases from J, leaving 16 bases between. The CDR3 has 16 amino acids. CDR3 bases: TGTGCCAGCAGTCACCGGACAGAAAAAGCTAACTATGGCTACACCTTC. Translating gives CASSHRTEKANYGYTF.

The V and J genes are TRBV2 and TRBJ1-1, with 7 positions matching TRBD1. Trimming cost V 4 bases and J 1 base; bases outside gene matches: 3. This CDR3 contains 14 residues. Germline CDR1 is SNHLY and CDR2 is FYNNEI. The CDR3 region is CASSVQGKNTEAFF. Written as DNA, the CDR3 is TGTGCCAGCAGTGTACAGGGGAAGAACACTGAAGCTTTCTTT.

This chain uses TRBV7-9 with TRBJ2-1; 9 positions match TRBD1. Germline CDR1 reads SEHNR; CDR2 reads FQNEAQ (reference sequence). CDR3 size: 19 residues. The junction had 22 bases not matched to a gene; V was cut back by 6 bases and J by 7 bases. The CDR3 DNA reads as TGTGCCAGCAGGTCGGTGGACAGGGGTAACAAGCGGGTTCAGAATGAGCAGTTCTTC. Translation gives CASRSVDRGNKRVQNEQFF.

The rearrangement links TRBV19 to TRBJ1-5, with D hard to call. V lost 1 base and J 8 bases, leaving 15 bases between the germline ends. This CDR3 comprises 15 residues. Looked up from germline, CDR1 is LNHDA and CDR2 is SQIVND (reference sequence). Here the CDR3 DNA reads TGTGCCAGTAGTATAGGAGGACTGACTGTCGAGCCCCAGCATTTT. It is translated as CASSIGGLTVEPQHF.

This chain joins TRBV4-1 and TRBJ2-6; D gene ambiguous. CDR1 MGHRA and CDR2 YSYEKL come from the germline V gene. The CDR3 spans 16 residues. Trimming took off 2 bases at V and 0 bases at J, with 8 bases between the two ends. CDR3 in amino acids: CASSQSQRSGANVLTF. The CDR3 DNA sequence: TGCGCCAGCAGCCAATCCCAGCGCTCTGGGGCCAACGTCCTGACTTTC.

This rearrangement joins TRBV7-3 to TRBJ2-5; a weak D match, TRBD1 (5 bases). This CDR3 comprises 13 residues. The V gene's germline CDR1 is SGHTA and CDR2 FQGTGA. V was trimmed by 5 bases and J by 5 bases, leaving 12 bases between them. CDR3 sequence reads: CASSPRQKETQYF. DNA of the CDR3: TGTGCCAGCAGCCCTCGACAGAAGGAGACCCAGTACTTC. Full variable domain (remainder filled in from reference TRBV7-3 and TRBJ2-5): GAGVSQTPSNKVTEKGKYVELRCDPISGHTALYWYRQSLGQGPEFLIYFQGTGAADDSGLPNDRFFAVRPEGSVSTLKIQRTERGDSAVYLCASSPRQKETQYFGPGTRLLVL.

This clone has just one count. J is TRBJ1-5 and V is TRBV19, with a possible D match to TRBD1 (5 bases). V dropped 6 bases and J dropped 4 bases, with 10 bases sitting between them. The germline gives CDR1 LNHDA, CDR2 SQIVND (reference sequence). This CDR3 comprises 13 residues. CDR3 region: CASSPGGNQPQHF. The CDR3 DNA reads TGTGCCAGTAGCCCCGGGGGGAATCAGCCCCAGCATTTT.

This sequence joins TRBV2 and TRBJ2-1; D call uncertain. The V end lost 1 base, the J end lost 4 bases, and 8 bases lay between the germline ends. Germline CDR1 and CDR2: SNHLY and FYNNEI. The CDR3 totals 14 residues. CDR3 sequence reads: CASSEVVTYNEQFF. CDR3 sequence (DNA): TGTGCCAGCAGTGAAGTGGTGACATACAATGAGCAGTTCTTC. The whole variable domain, filled in from reference TRBV2 and TRBJ2-1, reads EPEVTQTPSHQVTQMGQEVILRCVPISNHLYFYWYRQILGQKVEFLVSFYNNEISEKSEIFDDQFSVERPDGSNFTLKIRSTKLEDSAMYFCASSEVVTYNEQFFGPGTRLTVL.

This clone has just a few counts. CDR3 sequence reads: CASSYSQGQSRNGYTF. The CDR3 DNA sequence: TGTGCCAGCAGTTACTCCCAGGGACAGAGCCGCAATGGCTACACCTTC. The rearrangement joins TRBV6-5 to TRBJ1-2; 7 bases align to TRBD1. The CDR3 is 16 residues long. Germline values: CDR1 MNHEY, CDR2 SVGAGI. Trimming took 0 bases from V and 6 from J; bases not matched to a gene: 10.

The chain carries TRBV30 and TRBJ2-7; D call uncertain. Germline V lookup: CDR1 GTSNPN, CDR2 SVGIG (reference sequence). Trimming removed 2 bases at V and 3 bases at J, with 17 bases between. CDR3 length: 15 residues. CDR3: CAWSSPARTFYEQYF. The CDR3 coding sequence is TGTGCCTGGAGTAGTCCAGCGAGAACCTTCTACGAGCAGTACTTC.

The chain combines TRBV5-4 with TRBJ1-1; D might be TRBD1 (6 bases). Germline-derived CDR1 and CDR2 are SGHNT and YYREEE (reference sequence). The V gene lost 3 bases and the J gene lost 1 base, with 10 bases spanning the gap. The CDR3 sequence is 14 residues long. In DNA, the CDR3 is TGTGCCAGCAGCTGGGGAGGGGGGAACACTGAAGCTTTCTTT. This sequence encodes CASSWGGGNTEAFF.

V and J are TRBV7-2 and TRBJ2-3; 9 nucleotides match TRBD2. Germline V CDR1 and CDR2: SGHTA, FQGNSA. V lost 1 base to trimming and J lost 4 bases; unmatched junction nucleotides: 6. The length of the CDR3 is 16 residues. CDR3 bases: TGTGCCAGCAGCTTAGGAGGCGGGGGGGCAGCAGATACGCAGTATTTT. It codes for CASSLGGGGAADTQYF.